This T cell receptor (beta chain) was captured by sequencing in a study of spatial heterogeneity in lung cancer. Study background: The average appearance count of each unique TCR and UMI combination in raw reads was more than ten.

The sample's time point: sample taken at primary tumor resection. Extraction of whole RNA from tumor, nontumor lung or frozen PBMC preceded unsorted sequencing. Germline CDR1 and CDR2: SGHTA and FQGNSA. The CDR3 length is 14 residues. With 2 bases removed from V and 7 bases from J, the gap between germline ends came to 14 bases. General study results and limits: Blood carried ubiquitous expanded tumor TCRs more at resection than follow-up.

A unique molecular identifier was carried by every single TCR cDNA molecule. TCRdb itself ran the 5' RACE reads through MiXCR, one entry per CDR3 protein. The sample records about 9,000 distinct CDR3 sequences, 4% to 5% being singletons. This clonotype counts as medium-sized. What it binds is unknown. The size of this beta chain means little, since it is a stray read in a library made for alpha chains. The source material was PBMCs, sampled at surgery. The chain uses TRBV7-2 and TRBJ1-2, with D hard to call. This TCR came from a male donor with early-stage non-small cell lung cancer. The CDR3 region is CASSLYPSSSGYTF. CDR3 bases: TGTGCCAGCAGCTTATACCCCTCCTCAAGTGGCTACACCTTC.